The entry below describes one TCR beta chain. The source of the sample is a study of blood T cell repertoires in COVID-19. Study context: COVID-19 samples, acute and convalescent, were from the United States, Italy and Spain. PBMCs, B-cell-depleted T cells, or T cells provided the cDNA or gDNA that made up the material.

Source study methods: Researchers report that nucleated cell counts were estimated from reference gene primer amplification. TCRdb's table, derived via immunoSEQ multiplex PCR, lists solely in-frame clones and lacks some. The D gene and trimming were derived from the DNA, and the V and J assignments and clone size from that table. The table includes 250,000 to 300,000 clones, 75% to 85% detected once. This CDR3 is built from 19 residues. The sample was peripheral blood. The sequence derives from a man aged 50 or older with active or convalescent COVID-19. V and J are TRBV21-1 and TRBJ1-4; the table assigns TRBD1, which was not confirmed against the DNA. TRBV21-1 has pseudogene status. CDR3 DNA sequence: TGTGCCAGCAGCAAACCTGTTACAGGGGGCCACGCTCATAATGAAAAACTGTTTTTT. This sequence encodes CASSKPVTGGHAHNEKLFF.